Presented here are 21 T cell receptor beta chains from one specimen sequenced in a study of blood T cell repertoires in COVID-19. Clones were sequenced by immunoSEQ multiplex PCR, and TCRdb holds only the in-frame ones, with some missing. The sample has more than 85,000 clones, 87% seen once. The sequenced sample was peripheral blood. Receptors were obtained from a woman in her forties or fifties with COVID-19, enrolled during active disease.

CDR3 in amino acids: CASSSISSYNSPLHF. In DNA, the CDR3 is TGTGCCAGCAGTTCTATAAGCTCCTATAATTCACCCCTCCACTTT. This chain uses TRBV6-6 with TRBJ1-6; D call uncertain. The CDR3 is 15 amino acids. From germline, CDR1 is MNHNY and CDR2 SVGAGI (reference sequence). V lost 4 bases to trimming and J lost 0 bases, with 7 bases between them.

V and J are TRBV3-1 (or the pseudogene TRBV3-2) and TRBJ2-5; TRBD2 aligns across 11 bases. The V gene end was trimmed by 8 bases and the J gene end by 5 bases; junction bases not matched to a gene: 16. CDR1 is LGHDT, CDR2 YNNKEL, per germline (reference sequence). This CDR3 contains 17 residues. Written as DNA, the CDR3 is TGTGCCAGCGTTGGTGCTAGCGGGGGGCCCGGAGGGGAGACCCAGTACTTC. As protein: CASVGASGGPGGETQYF.

In its sample, this clone was seen once. The chain combines TRBV6-2 or TRBV6-3 with TRBJ2-4; D is unresolved. V lost 2 bases and J 2 bases, leaving 7 bases between the germline ends. This CDR3 is built from 14 residues. CDR1 and CDR2 from the germline V gene are MNHEY and SVGEGT. CDR3 nucleotide sequence: TGTGCCAGCAGTTACGAGTTCACCAAAAACATTCAGTACTTC. Encoded protein: CASSYEFTKNIQYF.

The V call is TRBV5-1, the J call TRBJ2-7, with D possibly being TRBD1 (5 bases). V was clipped by 0 bases and J by 5 bases, with 12 bases between them. Germline V gene lookup returns CDR1 SGHRS and CDR2 YFSETQ. This CDR3 has 14 amino acids. The chain's CDR3 is CASSLGQGLDEQYF. The CDR3 bases are TGCGCCAGCAGCTTGGGGCAGGGTCTCGACGAGCAGTACTTC.

V usage is TRBV4-3 and J usage is TRBJ1-2, with a tentative D call TRBD1 (6 bases). CDR3 length: 17 residues. Germline V gene lookup returns CDR1 LGHNA and CDR2 YSLEER. V was clipped by 0 bases and J by 2 bases, with 16 bases between them. CDR3 loop: CASSQDLLGQRNYGYTF. The CDR3 DNA reads as TGCGCCAGCAGCCAAGATCTGCTCGGACAGCGAAACTATGGCTACACCTTC.

The CDR3 loop reads CASSYSPTRTDTQYF. DNA of the CDR3: TGTGCCAGCAGTTACTCGCCTACCCGGACAGATACGCAGTATTTT. The chain employs TRBV6-5 and TRBJ2-3; no definite D call. Trimming cost V 0 bases and J 3 bases, with 10 bases left between them. Looked up from germline, CDR1 is MNHEY and CDR2 is SVGAGI. The CDR3 has 15 residues.

The V and J genes are TRBV4-2 and TRBJ2-7, with 8 bases aligning to TRBD1. CDR3 size: 15 residues. Trimming removed 3 bases from V and 3 bases from J; junction bases left unmatched: 7. Germline CDR1 reads LGHNA; CDR2 reads YNFKEQ. CDR3 nucleotides: TGTGCCAGCAGCCAGGGGACAGGCGGTAACTACGAGCAGTACTTC. Translating gives CASSQGTGGNYEQYF.

The chain couples TRBV2 to TRBJ2-1; 15 bases are shared with TRBD2. The CDR3 contains 19 residues. The germline V gene has CDR1 SNHLY and CDR2 FYNNEI. With 4 bases clipped from V and 1 base from J, the junction kept 8 bases outside the gene matches. The CDR3 nucleotides are TGTGCCAGCAGTGCCCCGGGACTAGCGGGGGGCTCATCCTACAATGAGCAGTTCTTC. It yields the protein CASSAPGLAGGSSYNEQFF.

CDR3 amino acids: CASSLGQGKTYEQYF. The CDR3 bases are TGTGCCAGCAGCTTAGGACAGGGGAAGACCTACGAGCAGTACTTC. V is TRBV11-2 and J is TRBJ2-7; 8 bases are a match to TRBD1. V shed 1 base, J shed 2 bases, and the junction held 4 bases outside the gene matches. Germline V lookup: CDR1 SGHAT, CDR2 FQNNGV. The CDR3 consists of 15 residues.

In its sample, this clone was seen a few times. The rearrangement links TRBV6-1 to TRBJ1-1; perhaps TRBD1 as D (6 bases). Trimming stripped 2 bases from V and 1 base from J, with 17 bases between. The CDR3 covers 17 residues. From germline, CDR1 is MNHNS and CDR2 SASEGT. The CDR3 DNA is TGTGCCAGCAGTGAATTTAGATACGGACAGACGAACACTGAAGCTTTCTTT. This translates into CASSEFRYGQTNTEAFF.

The J gene is TRBJ1-1, the V gene TRBV6-1, with 12 bases aligning to TRBD1. Per germline, CDR1 MNHNS and CDR2 SASEGT. This CDR3 is built from 16 residues. V lost 1 base to trimming and J lost 3 bases; unmatched junction nucleotides: 3. As DNA, the CDR3 is TGTGCCAGCAGTGAAGTCGGGACAGGGGGCTACACTGAAGCTTTCTTT. Its protein product is CASSEVGTGGYTEAFF.

The chain recombines TRBV15 with TRBJ1-2; no definite D call. Germline CDR1 is LNHNV and CDR2 is YYDKDF (reference sequence). This CDR3 is built from 12 residues. The V gene lost 0 bases and the J gene lost 11 bases, with 10 bases spanning the gap. As DNA, the CDR3 is TGTGCCACCAGCAGAGATCGAGGTGGGTACACCTTC. It codes for CATSRDRGGYTF.

The chain is built from TRBV14 and TRBJ2-7; possibly TRBD1 for D (7 bases). The V and J ends lost 2 bases and 3 bases respectively, with 23 bases between them. Germline V gene sequence: CDR1 SGHDN, CDR2 FVKESK. CDR3 length equals 18 residues. The CDR3, as DNA: TGTGCCAGCAGCCAACAGTACAGGGGCGGCCCCGGGGGCTACGAGCAGTACTTC. Its protein product is CASSQQYRGGPGGYEQYF.

This clone showed up just once. The genes are TRBV5-4 and TRBJ1-1, with D possibly TRBD1 on 6 matching bases. Germline V CDR1 and CDR2: SGHNT, YYREEE (reference sequence). The CDR3 length is 15 residues. Between the trimmed V and J ends, which lost 0 bases and 1 base, there was a span of 10 bases. This chain's CDR3 is CASSLGGQRNTEAFF. In nucleotides, the CDR3 is TGTGCCAGCAGCTTGGGAGGACAGAGGAACACTGAAGCTTTCTTT. Using reference TRBV5-4 and TRBJ1-1 for the parts outside the CDR3, the full variable domain is ETGVTQSPTHLIKTRGQQVTLRCSSQSGHNTVSWYQQALGQGPQFIFQYYREEENGRGNFPPRFSGLQFPNYSSELNVNALELDDSALYLCASSLGGQRNTEAFFGQGTRLTVV.

The chain couples TRBV2 to TRBJ1-6, with D hard to call. Germline values: CDR1 SNHLY, CDR2 FYNNEI. This CDR3 is built from 13 residues. The V gene lost 5 bases and the J gene lost 8 bases, with 10 bases spanning the gap. The CDR3, as DNA: TGTGCCAGCAGTCACCAAACAGATTCACCCCTCCACTTT. Its protein product is CASSHQTDSPLHF.

The V call is TRBV18, the J call TRBJ2-1, with D perhaps matching TRBD2 (5 bases). CDR3 length: 13 amino acids. Germline V CDR1 and CDR2: KGHSH, LQKENI. With 2 bases removed from V and 3 bases from J, the gap between germline ends came to 5 bases. CDR3 sequence (DNA): TGTGCCAGCTCACCAACTAGCTACAATGAGCAGTTCTTC. It encodes CASSPTSYNEQFF.

This chain joins TRBV27 and TRBJ2-1; D is perhaps TRBD1 (6 bases). CDR3 size: 16 residues. The ends were cut back, 6 bases at V and 4 bases at J, with 19 bases in the middle. Germline CDR1 and CDR2: MNHEY and SMNVEV (reference sequence). As DNA, the CDR3 is TGTGCCAGCAGGACCTCCGGGACACGAGGATACAATGAGCAGTTCTTC. This encodes CASRTSGTRGYNEQFF.

The genes are TRBV29-1 and TRBJ1-1; D unresolved. Trimming removed 4 bases from V and 1 base from J, with 4 bases in between. Germline-derived CDR1 and CDR2 are SQVTM and ANQGSEA. There are 11 residues in the CDR3. CDR3 sequence reads: CSVVRNTEAFF. In DNA form, the CDR3 reads TGCAGCGTTGTTAGGAACACTGAAGCTTTCTTT.

The J gene is TRBJ2-3, the V gene TRBV27, with D possibly being TRBD1 (5 bases). CDR3 length: 16 residues. V was pared by 3 bases and J by 5 bases, with 18 bases between. Germline lookup yields CDR1 MNHEY and CDR2 SMNVEV (reference sequence). In DNA, the CDR3 is TGTGCCAGCAGTTTTAATTCAATTGGGCAGGGAGATACGCAGTATTTT. It is translated as CASSFNSIGQGDTQYF.

The chain carries TRBV9 and TRBJ1-2, with TRBD1 matching 7 bases. Germline CDR1 is SGDLS and CDR2 is YYNGEE. CDR3 length equals 16 residues. J gave up 0 bases and V 3 bases, and 8 bases lay outside the gene matches. The CDR3 nucleotides are TGTGCCAGCAGCGAGCAGGGGGGTTCTTCTAACTATGGCTACACCTTC. As protein: CASSEQGGSSNYGYTF.

The chain recombines TRBV7-9 with TRBJ2-7, with 8 positions matching TRBD1. Germline V lookup: CDR1 SEHNR, CDR2 FQNEAQ (reference sequence). The junction had 2 bases not matched to a gene; V was cut back by 5 bases and J by 2 bases. This CDR3 spans 13 amino acids. The CDR3 protein is CASSEGQAYEQYF. In DNA form, the CDR3 reads TGTGCCAGCAGCGAGGGACAGGCCTACGAGCAGTACTTC.